The T cell receptor (beta chain) under discussion was sequenced for a study of cytomegalovirus exposure and HLA in healthy donors. Study observations and caveats: Investigators reported 164 TCR beta chains as tied to cytomegalovirus. Many donors carried some public TCRs, although rarity characterized most TCR sequences. The classifier was said to identify cytomegalovirus status with high specificity and sensitivity. Common viral pathogens were later found to be apparently linked to several of the most significant clusters.

Primers: 60 Vbeta forward and 13 Jbeta reverse. The assay was immunoSEQ multiplex PCR, and TCRdb's table has in-frame clones only and misses some. Of 150,000 to 190,000 clones in the sample, about three quarters are singletons; the top ten hold over 1.3%. To note about this clone: Its target is unknown.

The sequenced sample consisted of PBMCs. The sequence derives from a man aged 18 to 30 in good health and CMV-seronegative.

CDR3 protein: CACSTGLGFKQYF. CDR3 nucleotide sequence: TGTGCCTGTTCTACGGGACTAGGTTTCAAGCAGTACTTC. This sequence joins TRBV30 and TRBJ2-7, with TRBD2 matching over 8 bases. J lost 8 bases, V lost 6 bases, and 12 bases had no gene match. Looked up from germline, CDR1 is GTSNPN and CDR2 is SVGIG (reference sequence). The CDR3 loop spans 13 amino acids.